This T cell receptor (beta chain) was recorded in a study of Tregs in tolerant kidney transplant recipients. Trimming removed 2 bases from V and 4 bases from J; junction bases left unmatched: 7. CDR3 length: 15 residues. From germline, CDR1 is SEHNR and CDR2 FQNEAQ (reference sequence). The nonmyeloablative bone marrow transplants came from related graft donors, with transient mixed chimerism. This clone occurred once. Profiled with immunoSEQ multiplex PCR; TCRdb holds only in-frame clones, not every one. The sample has tens of thousands of clones; approximately 93% are singletons. The sequence was collected from a human patient who received a combined kidney and bone marrow transplant. Some T cells may arise from the graft donor. This chain joins TRBV7-9 and TRBJ2-7; 8 bases line up with TRBD1. This specimen consisted of CD4+ T cells from blood (PBMCs), obtained 12 months after the transplant. CDR3 bases: TGTGCCAGCAGCTTACCCCGGACAGGGAAGTACGAGCAGTACTTC. It codes for CASSLPRTGKYEQYF.